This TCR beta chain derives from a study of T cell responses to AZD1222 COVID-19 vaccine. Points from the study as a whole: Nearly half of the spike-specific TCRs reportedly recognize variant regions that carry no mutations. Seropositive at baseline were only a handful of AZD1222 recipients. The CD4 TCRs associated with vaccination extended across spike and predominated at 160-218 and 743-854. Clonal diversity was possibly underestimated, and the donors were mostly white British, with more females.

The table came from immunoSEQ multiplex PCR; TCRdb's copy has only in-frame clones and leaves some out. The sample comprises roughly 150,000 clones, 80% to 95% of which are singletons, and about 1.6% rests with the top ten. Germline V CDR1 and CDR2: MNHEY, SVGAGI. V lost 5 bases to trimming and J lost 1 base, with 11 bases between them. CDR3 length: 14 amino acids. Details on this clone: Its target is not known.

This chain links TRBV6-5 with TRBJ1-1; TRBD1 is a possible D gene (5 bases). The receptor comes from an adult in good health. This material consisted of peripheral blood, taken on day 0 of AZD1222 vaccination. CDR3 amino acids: CASSPLGGNTEAFF. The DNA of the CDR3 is TGTGCCAGCAGTCCCCTGGGGGGGAACACTGAAGCTTTCTTT.